The next 3 T cell receptor beta chains were all read from a single sample in a study of T cell changes during pregnancy in multiple sclerosis. This table comes from immunoSEQ multiplex PCR, and its TCRdb copy is limited to in-frame clones, with some not included. Found here are about 70,000 clones, approximately 92% of them singletons; the top ten hold over 2%. The material was peripheral blood, obtained before pregnancy. These TCRs come from a female donor with multiple sclerosis, enrolled in a pregnancy study.

This clone was seen many times. The sample holds other DNA sequences that translate to the same CDR3. V and J are TRBV5-6 and TRBJ1-2; 7 nucleotides agree with TRBD1. The CDR3 loop spans 13 amino acids. CDR1 and CDR2 from the germline V gene are SGHDT and YYEEEE. V dropped 4 bases and J dropped 5; count of bases not matched to a gene: 5. The CDR3 region has the DNA TGTGCCAGCAGCCTAGACAGGGCGTATGGCTACACCTTC. This sequence encodes CASSLDRAYGYTF.

The V and J genes are TRBV5-1 and TRBJ2-3; 13 bases agree with TRBD2. Unmatched junction bases numbered 5, after V lost 9 bases and J lost 1 base. Germline-derived CDR1 and CDR2 are SGHRS and YFSETQ. The CDR3 consists of 15 residues. CDR3 nucleotides: TGCGCCAAGTTGGGACTAGCGGGACGCACAGATACGCAGTATTTT. Protein: CAKLGLAGRTDTQYF.

V and J are TRBV7-3 and TRBJ2-2; D is perhaps TRBD1 (6 bases). CDR1 SGHTA and CDR2 FQGTGA come from the germline V gene. CDR3 length: 15 residues. Trimming pared 5 bases from V and 8 bases from J, leaving 18 bases between. The CDR3 coding sequence is TGTGCCAGCAGCCCTGGGGGCCCGGGTAGGGGGGAGCTGTTTTTT. This gives the protein CASSPGGPGRGELFF.